This T cell receptor beta chain came from a study of Tregs in tolerant kidney transplant recipients. Remarks on this clone: Its antigen is unknown.

V was clipped by 6 bases and J by 11 bases; unmatched bases: 8. Germline V gene sequence: CDR1 MNHEY, CDR2 SMNVEV (reference sequence). The length of the CDR3 is 12 residues. Findings of the study overall: This study did not directly address biological reproducibility. Activated donor B cell expansion appeared to reveal the most relevant donor-specific TCRbeta repertoire. The small number of patients limits these findings pending further validation.

Sequenced by immunoSEQ multiplex PCR; TCRdb stores in-frame clones only, minus some. The data contain 200,000 to 300,000 clones, around 82% of them singletons. Unstimulated regulatory T cells (CD4+CD25+CD127-), CD4+CD25- non-regulatory cells, CD4 and CD8 cells were FACS-sorted from thawed PBMCs. The V gene is TRBV27, the J gene TRBJ2-7; 9 positions match TRBD2. The sample consisted of CD4+ T cells from blood. This sequence originates from a human donor in good health. CDR3 sequence reads: CASRPAGGRKYF. The CDR3 DNA reads as TGTGCCAGCAGACCGGCGGGGGGGCGGAAGTACTTC.